The rows below give T cell receptor beta chains drawn from one sample of a study of cytomegalovirus exposure and HLA in healthy donors. The assay was immunoSEQ multiplex PCR, and TCRdb's table has in-frame clones only and misses some. The table lists approximately 130,000 clones, about 84% of them singletons. What was sequenced was PBMCs. The receptor source for this set is a boy younger than 18 in good health and CMV-seronegative. Each CDR3 is given with its conserved first and last residue. D genes are given only for firm matches. Clone size is stated in some rows and not others, as once, few, many or a class when expanded.

j_call: TRBJ1-1; d_call: NA; clone_size: NA; v_call: TRBV30; cdr3_nt: TGTGCCTGGAGACCACCGGGGGGGGCTTCAGAAGCTTTCTTT; cdr3_aa: CAWRPPGGASEAFF
j_call: TRBJ2-2; d_call: TRBD2; clone_size: NA; v_call: TRBV7-3; cdr3_nt: TGTGCCAGCAGCTCGACTAGCGGGAGGGCCGGGGAGCTGTTTTTT; cdr3_aa: CASSSTSGRAGELFF
j_call: TRBJ2-3; d_call: NA; clone_size: NA; v_call: TRBV7-8; cdr3_nt: TGTGCCAGCAACCCTGGGGCGACTGATACGCAGTATTTT; cdr3_aa: CASNPGATDTQYF
j_call: TRBJ2-7; d_call: NA; clone_size: few; v_call: TRBV6-1; cdr3_nt: TGTGCCAGCAGTGAAACGGGGTACGAGCAGTACTTC; cdr3_aa: CASSETGYEQYF
j_call: TRBJ2-3; d_call: NA; clone_size: NA; v_call: TRBV6-6; cdr3_nt: TGTGCCAGCAACCGAGGGCCGATTACAGATACGCAGTATTTT; cdr3_aa: CASNRGPITDTQYF
j_call: TRBJ1-1; d_call: NA; clone_size: NA; v_call: TRBV4-3; cdr3_nt: TGCGCCAGCAGCCAGGAGGTGGGGGGGACTTTCTTT; cdr3_aa: CASSQEVGGTFF
j_call: TRBJ2-1; d_call: NA; clone_size: NA; v_call: TRBV30; cdr3_nt: TGTGCCTCCCTAGGTGCGGGACCCCACAATGAGCAGTTCTTC; cdr3_aa: CASLGAGPHNEQFF
j_call: TRBJ2-6; d_call: TRBD1; clone_size: NA; v_call: TRBV11-3; cdr3_nt: TGTGCCAGCAGCCCCACCGGGACAGTACTCTCTGGGGCCAACGTCCTGACTTTC; cdr3_aa: CASSPTGTVLSGANVLTF
j_call: TRBJ2-1; d_call: TRBD2; clone_size: once; v_call: TRBV5-1; cdr3_nt: TGCGCCAGCAGCTTGGATGGGAGGGCGGGCAATGAGCAGTTCTTC; cdr3_aa: CASSLDGRAGNEQFF
j_call: TRBJ2-3; d_call: TRBD1; clone_size: NA; v_call: TRBV5-1; cdr3_nt: TGCGCCAGCGCGTACGGGACAGGGAGTTTAGGAGATACGCAGTATTTT; cdr3_aa: CASAYGTGSLGDTQYF
j_call: TRBJ2-2; d_call: TRBD1; clone_size: NA; v_call: TRBV9; cdr3_nt: TGTGCCAGCAGAAAGGACAGGGGCGACACCGGGGAGCTGTTTTTT; cdr3_aa: CASRKDRGDTGELFF
j_call: TRBJ1-1; d_call: NA; clone_size: NA; v_call: TRBV25-1; cdr3_nt: TGTGCCAGCAGTGAACAGGGAACGGCTGAAGCTTTCTTT; cdr3_aa: CASSEQGTAEAFF
j_call: TRBJ2-7; d_call: NA; clone_size: once; v_call: TRBV14; cdr3_nt: TGTGCCAGCAGCCACGGGGGACTGGCCTCCTACGAGCAGTACTTC; cdr3_aa: CASSHGGLASYEQYF
j_call: TRBJ1-1; d_call: NA; clone_size: NA; v_call: TRBV5-1; cdr3_nt: TGCGCCAGCAGCCGGAACACAGGGAACACTGAAGCTTTCTTT; cdr3_aa: CASSRNTGNTEAFF
j_call: TRBJ2-7; d_call: NA; clone_size: NA; v_call: TRBV29-1; cdr3_nt: TGCAGCGTGGGACTGGACTGGGGGGTCGAGCAGTACTTC; cdr3_aa: CSVGLDWGVEQYF
j_call: TRBJ2-3; d_call: NA; clone_size: NA; v_call: TRBV4-1; cdr3_nt: TGCGCCAGCAGCCCGGGAGATACGCAGTATTTT; cdr3_aa: CASSPGDTQYF
j_call: TRBJ2-2; d_call: NA; clone_size: NA; v_call: TRBV15; cdr3_nt: TGTGCCACCAGCAGAGTCAATAGCGGGAACACCGGGGAGCTGTTTTTT; cdr3_aa: CATSRVNSGNTGELFF
j_call: TRBJ2-3; d_call: TRBD1; clone_size: NA; v_call: TRBV6-1; cdr3_nt: TGTGCCAGCAGTGACCGGGACAGTTACACAGATACGCAGTATTTT; cdr3_aa: CASSDRDSYTDTQYF
j_call: TRBJ2-7; d_call: TRBD2; clone_size: NA; v_call: TRBV30; cdr3_nt: TGTGCCTGGACCGAGGGGGGACTAGCGACAACCTACGAGCAGTACTTC; cdr3_aa: CAWTEGGLATTYEQYF
j_call: TRBJ2-7; d_call: NA; clone_size: once; v_call: TRBV4-1; cdr3_nt: TGCGCCAGCAGCCGGCCAGGGCAAACCTACGAGCAGTACTTC; cdr3_aa: CASSRPGQTYEQYF